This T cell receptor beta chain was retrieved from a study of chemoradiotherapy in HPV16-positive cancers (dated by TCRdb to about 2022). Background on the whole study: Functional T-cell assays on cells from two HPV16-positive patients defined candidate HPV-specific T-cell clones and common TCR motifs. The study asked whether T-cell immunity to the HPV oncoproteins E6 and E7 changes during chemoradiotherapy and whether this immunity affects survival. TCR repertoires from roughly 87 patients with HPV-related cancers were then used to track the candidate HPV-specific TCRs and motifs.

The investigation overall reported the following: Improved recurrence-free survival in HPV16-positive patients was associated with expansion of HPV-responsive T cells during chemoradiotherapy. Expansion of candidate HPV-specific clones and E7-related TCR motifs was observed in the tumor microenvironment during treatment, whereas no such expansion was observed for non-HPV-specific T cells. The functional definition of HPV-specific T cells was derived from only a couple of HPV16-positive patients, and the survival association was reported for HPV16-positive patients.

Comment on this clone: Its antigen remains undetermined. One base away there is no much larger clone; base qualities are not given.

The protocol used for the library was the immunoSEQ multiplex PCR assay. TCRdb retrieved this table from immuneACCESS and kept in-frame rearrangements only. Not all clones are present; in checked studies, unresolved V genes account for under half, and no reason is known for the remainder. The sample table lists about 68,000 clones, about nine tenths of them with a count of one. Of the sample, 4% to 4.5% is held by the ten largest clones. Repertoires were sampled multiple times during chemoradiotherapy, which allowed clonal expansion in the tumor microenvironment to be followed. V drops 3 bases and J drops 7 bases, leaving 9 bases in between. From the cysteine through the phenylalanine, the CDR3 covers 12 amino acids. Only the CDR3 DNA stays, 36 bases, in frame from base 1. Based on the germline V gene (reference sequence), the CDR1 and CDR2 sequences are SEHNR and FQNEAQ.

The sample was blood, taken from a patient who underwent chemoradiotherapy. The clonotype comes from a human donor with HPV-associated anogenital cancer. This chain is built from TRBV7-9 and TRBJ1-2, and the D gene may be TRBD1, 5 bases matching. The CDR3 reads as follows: CASSFTGGGYTF. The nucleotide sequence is TGTGCCAGCAGCTTTACGGGGGGTGGCTACACCTTC.